This is a list of T cell receptor beta chains from one sample in a study of cytomegalovirus exposure and HLA in healthy donors. Sequencing used immunoSEQ multiplex PCR; TCRdb keeps in-frame clones, though not all of them. Among 140,000 to 150,000 clones, approximately 78% were seen once, and the ten largest hold roughly 4%. Specimen: PBMCs. The origin of the receptors is a woman between 40 and 55 years old in good health and CMV-seropositive. CDR3s include the opening cysteine and the closing phenylalanine or tryptophan.

v_call: TRBV7-9
cdr3_aa: CSSIDWEGGYQETQYF

v_call: TRBV4-3
cdr3_aa: CASSQARGSGNTIYF

v_call: TRBV2
cdr3_aa: CASRTSGMDTQYF

v_call: TRBV6-1
cdr3_aa: CASSEEYWTEAFF

v_call: TRBV7-9
cdr3_aa: CASSRLAGGYTDTQYF

v_call: TRBV7-2
cdr3_aa: CASSSRRGISSYEQYF

v_call: TRBV2
cdr3_aa: CASRNSVSGNTIYF

v_call: TRBV29-1
cdr3_aa: CSGNTQGARDGYTF

v_call: TRBV27
cdr3_aa: CASSLIGQGGEQYF

v_call: TRBV27
cdr3_aa: CASSLKWTGIPADTQYF

v_call: TRBV9
cdr3_aa: CASSGGGEGIRSQPEAFF

v_call: TRBV11-2
cdr3_aa: CASSSDRASNQPQHF

v_call: TRBV6-5
cdr3_aa: CASSPKDSREEKLFF

v_call: TRBV28
cdr3_aa: CASSLPSHSTLSSYEQYF

v_call: TRBV25-1
cdr3_aa: CASSESLQGQPQHF

v_call: TRBV9
cdr3_aa: CASSVGVGRSTGELFF

v_call: TRBV9
cdr3_aa: CASSVWSGGAYNEQFF

v_call: TRBV7-9
cdr3_aa: CASSLAGSDYGYTF

v_call: TRBV2
cdr3_aa: CASSVGVRGNNSPLHF

v_call: TRBV28
cdr3_aa: CASSDQGEAFF

v_call: TRBV5-1
cdr3_aa: CASSLVPSGSLQETQYF

v_call: TRBV6-6
cdr3_aa: CASTQTGIGYTF

v_call: TRBV30
cdr3_aa: CAWAFSSNEQFF

v_call: TRBV6-5
cdr3_aa: CVSSKDQAKEKLFF

v_call: TRBV18
cdr3_aa: CASSQDLRAGGNTGELFF

v_call: TRBV5-8
cdr3_aa: CASSLGDRGEQPQHF